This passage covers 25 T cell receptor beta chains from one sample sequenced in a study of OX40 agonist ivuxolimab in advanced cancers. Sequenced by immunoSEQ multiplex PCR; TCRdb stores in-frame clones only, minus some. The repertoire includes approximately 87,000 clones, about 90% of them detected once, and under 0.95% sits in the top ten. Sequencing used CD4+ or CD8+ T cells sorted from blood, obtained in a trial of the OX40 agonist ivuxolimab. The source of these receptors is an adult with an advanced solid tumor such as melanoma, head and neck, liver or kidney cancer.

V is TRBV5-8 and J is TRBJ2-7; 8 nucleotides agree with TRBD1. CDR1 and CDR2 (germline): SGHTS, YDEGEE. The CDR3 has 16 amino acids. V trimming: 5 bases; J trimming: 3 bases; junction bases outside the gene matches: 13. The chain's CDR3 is CASRLWTGNKDYEQYF. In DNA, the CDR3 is TGTGCCAGCAGACTTTGGACAGGGAATAAGGACTACGAGCAGTACTTC.

In DNA form, the CDR3 reads TGTGCCAGCAGCTCCGGACTTGCCACAGATACGCAGTATTTT. Residues: CASSSGLATDTQYF. The chain couples TRBV11-3 to TRBJ2-3; D possibly corresponds to TRBD2 (5 bases). There are 14 residues in the CDR3. Germline V gene sequence: CDR1 SGHNT, CDR2 YENEEA. The ends were cut back, 4 bases at V and 2 bases at J, with 10 bases in the middle. Full variable domain (outside the CDR3, taken from reference TRBV11-3 and TRBJ2-3): EAGVVQSPRYKIIEKKQPVAFWCNPISGHNTLYWYLQNLGQGPELLIRYENEEAVDDSQLPKDRFSAERLKGVDSTLKIQPAELGDSAVYLCASSSGLATDTQYFGPGTRLTVL.

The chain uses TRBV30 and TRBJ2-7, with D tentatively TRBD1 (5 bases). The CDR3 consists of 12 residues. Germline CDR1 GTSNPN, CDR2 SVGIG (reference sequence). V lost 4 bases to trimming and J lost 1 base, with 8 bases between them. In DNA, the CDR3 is TGTGCCTGGACCGACAGATCCTACGAGCAGTACTTC. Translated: CAWTDRSYEQYF. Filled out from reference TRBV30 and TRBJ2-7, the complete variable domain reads SQTIHQWPATLVQPVGSPLSLECTVEGTSNPNLYWYRQAAGRGLQLLFYSVGIGQISSEVPQNLSASRPQDRQFILSSKKLLLSDSGFYLCAWTDRSYEQYFGPGTRLTVT.

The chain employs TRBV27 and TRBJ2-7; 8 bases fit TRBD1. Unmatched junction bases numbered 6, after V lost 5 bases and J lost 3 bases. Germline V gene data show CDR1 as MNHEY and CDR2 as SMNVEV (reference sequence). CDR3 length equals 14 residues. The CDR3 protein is CASSHRDRRYEQYF. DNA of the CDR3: TGTGCCAGCAGTCACCGGGACAGGCGCTACGAGCAGTACTTC.

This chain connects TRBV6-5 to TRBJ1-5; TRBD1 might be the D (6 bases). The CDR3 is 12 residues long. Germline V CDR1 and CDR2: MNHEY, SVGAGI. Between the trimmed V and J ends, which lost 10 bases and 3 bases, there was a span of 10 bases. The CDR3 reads CATRTDNQPQHF. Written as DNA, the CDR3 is TGTGCCACCAGGACAGACAATCAGCCCCAGCATTTT.

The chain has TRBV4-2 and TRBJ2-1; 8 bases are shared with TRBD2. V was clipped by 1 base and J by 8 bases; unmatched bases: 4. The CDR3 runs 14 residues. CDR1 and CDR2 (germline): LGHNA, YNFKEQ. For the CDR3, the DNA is TGTGCCAGCAGCCAAGCGGGAGGGCCGTATGAGCAGTTCTTC. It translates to CASSQAGGPYEQFF.

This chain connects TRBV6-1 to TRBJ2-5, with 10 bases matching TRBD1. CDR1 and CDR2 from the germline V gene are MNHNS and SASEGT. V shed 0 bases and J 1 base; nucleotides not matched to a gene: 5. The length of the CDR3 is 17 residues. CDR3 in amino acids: CASSEAPGQGIQETQYF. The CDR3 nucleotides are TGTGCCAGCAGTGAAGCGCCGGGACAGGGGATCCAAGAGACCCAGTACTTC.

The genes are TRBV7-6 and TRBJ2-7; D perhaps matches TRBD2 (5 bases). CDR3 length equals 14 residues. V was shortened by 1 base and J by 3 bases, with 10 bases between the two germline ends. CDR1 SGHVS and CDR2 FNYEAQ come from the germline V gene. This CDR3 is CASSLDLAGYEQYF. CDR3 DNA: TGTGCCAGCAGCTTAGATCTGGCGGGCTACGAGCAGTACTTC.

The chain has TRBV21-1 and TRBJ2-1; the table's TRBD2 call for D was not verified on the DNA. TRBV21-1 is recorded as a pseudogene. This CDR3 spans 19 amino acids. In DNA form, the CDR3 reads TGTGCCAGCAGCAAGTCTGTCCCTAGCGGGTATGGGTCCTACAATGAGCAGTTCTTC. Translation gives CASSKSVPSGYGSYNEQFF.

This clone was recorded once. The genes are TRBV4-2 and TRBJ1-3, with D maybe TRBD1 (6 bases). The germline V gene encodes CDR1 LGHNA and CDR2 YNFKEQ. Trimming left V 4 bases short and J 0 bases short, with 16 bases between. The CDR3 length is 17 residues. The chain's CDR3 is CASSPRILDSSGNTIYF. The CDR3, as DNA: TGTGCCAGCAGCCCGCGAATTTTGGACAGCTCTGGAAACACCATATATTTT.

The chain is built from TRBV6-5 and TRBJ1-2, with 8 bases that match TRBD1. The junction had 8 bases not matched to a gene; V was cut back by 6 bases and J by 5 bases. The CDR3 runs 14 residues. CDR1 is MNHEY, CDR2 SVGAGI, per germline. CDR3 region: CASSLDRAGYGYTF. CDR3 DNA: TGTGCCAGCAGCCTGGACAGGGCGGGATATGGCTACACCTTC.

The CDR3 region is CASSQEPGSSYNEQFF. CDR3 DNA: TGCGCCAGCAGCCAAGAGCCAGGGAGCTCCTACAATGAGCAGTTCTTC. This chain joins TRBV4-3 and TRBJ2-1; D might be TRBD1 or TRBD2, each matching 5 bases. V lost 0 bases to trimming and J lost 0 bases, with 9 bases between them. The CDR3 covers 16 residues. Germline V CDR1 and CDR2: LGHNA, YSLEER.

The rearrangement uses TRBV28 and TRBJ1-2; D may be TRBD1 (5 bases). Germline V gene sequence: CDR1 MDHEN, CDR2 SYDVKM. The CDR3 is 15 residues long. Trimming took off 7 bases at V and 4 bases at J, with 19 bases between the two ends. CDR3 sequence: CASTGRTPRVYGYTF. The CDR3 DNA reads TGTGCCAGCACGGGACGAACCCCAAGGGTCTATGGCTACACCTTC.

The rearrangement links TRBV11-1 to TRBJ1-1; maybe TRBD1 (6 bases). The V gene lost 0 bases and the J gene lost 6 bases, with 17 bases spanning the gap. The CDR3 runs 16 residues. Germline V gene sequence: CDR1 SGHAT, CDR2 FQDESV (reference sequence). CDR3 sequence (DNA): TGTGCCAGCAGCTTAGCCTTCACCACAGGGACCCCTGAAGCTTTCTTT. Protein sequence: CASSLAFTTGTPEAFF.

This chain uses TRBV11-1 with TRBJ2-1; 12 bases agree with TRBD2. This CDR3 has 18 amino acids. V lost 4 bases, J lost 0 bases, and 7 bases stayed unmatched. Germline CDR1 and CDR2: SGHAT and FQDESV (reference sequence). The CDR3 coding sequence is TGTGCCAGCAGCTCCTGGACTAGCGGGATTAGCTCCTACAATGAGCAGTTCTTC. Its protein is CASSSWTSGISSYNEQFF.

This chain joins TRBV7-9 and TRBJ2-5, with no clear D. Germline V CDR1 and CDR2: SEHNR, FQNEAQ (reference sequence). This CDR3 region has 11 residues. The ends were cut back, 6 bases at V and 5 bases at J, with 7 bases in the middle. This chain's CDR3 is CASSSRETQYF. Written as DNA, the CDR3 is TGTGCCAGCAGTTCAAGGGAGACCCAGTACTTC.

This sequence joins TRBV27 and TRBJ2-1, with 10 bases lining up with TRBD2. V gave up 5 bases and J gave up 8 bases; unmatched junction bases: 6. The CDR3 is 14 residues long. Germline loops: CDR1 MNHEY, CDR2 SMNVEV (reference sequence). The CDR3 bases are TGTGCCAGCAGTGCCCGGACTAGCGGCTATGAGCAGTTCTTC. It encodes CASSARTSGYEQFF.

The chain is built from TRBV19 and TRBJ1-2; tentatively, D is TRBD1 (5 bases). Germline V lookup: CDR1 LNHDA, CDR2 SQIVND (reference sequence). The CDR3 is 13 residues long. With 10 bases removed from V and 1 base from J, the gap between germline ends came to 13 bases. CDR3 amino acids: CATLGGFNYGYTF. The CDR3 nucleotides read TGTGCCACACTCGGGGGTTTTAACTATGGCTACACCTTC.

The DNA for the CDR3 is TGTGCCATATCCACGAAAGCTAATGAAAAACTGTTTTTT. Translating it yields CAISTKANEKLFF. This chain connects TRBV10-3 to TRBJ1-4; D remains ambiguous. CDR3 length: 13 residues. The V gene's germline CDR1 is ENHRY and CDR2 SYGVKD. Trimming left V 9 bases short and J 3 bases short, with 11 bases between.

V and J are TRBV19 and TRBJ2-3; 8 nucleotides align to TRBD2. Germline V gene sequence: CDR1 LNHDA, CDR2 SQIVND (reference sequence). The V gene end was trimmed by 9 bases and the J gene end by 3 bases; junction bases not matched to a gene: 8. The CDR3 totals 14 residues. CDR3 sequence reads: CASVSGSGTDTQYF. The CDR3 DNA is TGTGCCAGCGTAAGCGGGAGTGGTACAGATACGCAGTATTTT. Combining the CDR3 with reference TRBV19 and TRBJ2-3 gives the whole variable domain DGGITQSPKYLFRKEGQNVTLSCEQNLNHDAMYWYRQDPGQGLRLIYYSQIVNDFQKGDIAEGYSVSREKKESFPLTVTSAQKNPTAFYLCASVSGSGTDTQYFGPGTRLTVL.

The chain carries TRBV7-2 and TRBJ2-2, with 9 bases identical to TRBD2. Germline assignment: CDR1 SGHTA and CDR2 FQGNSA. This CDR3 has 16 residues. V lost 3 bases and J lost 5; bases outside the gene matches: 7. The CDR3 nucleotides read TGTGCCAGCAGCTTTAATATCCTAGCGGGAACCGGGGAGCTGTTTTTT. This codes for CASSFNILAGTGELFF.

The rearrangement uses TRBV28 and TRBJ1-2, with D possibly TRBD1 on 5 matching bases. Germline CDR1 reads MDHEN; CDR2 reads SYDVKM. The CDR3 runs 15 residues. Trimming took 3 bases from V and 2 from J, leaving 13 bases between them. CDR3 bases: TGTGCCAGCAGTTTCTTGACGGGGGTGAACTATGGCTACACCTTC. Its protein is CASSFLTGVNYGYTF.

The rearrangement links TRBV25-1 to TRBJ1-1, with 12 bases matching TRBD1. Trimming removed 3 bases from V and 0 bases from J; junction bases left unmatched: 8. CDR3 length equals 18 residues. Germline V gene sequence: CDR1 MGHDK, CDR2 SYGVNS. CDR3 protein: CASSDRDRGLRVNTEAFF. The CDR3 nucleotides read TGTGCCAGCAGTGATCGGGACAGGGGGCTACGTGTGAACACTGAAGCTTTCTTT.

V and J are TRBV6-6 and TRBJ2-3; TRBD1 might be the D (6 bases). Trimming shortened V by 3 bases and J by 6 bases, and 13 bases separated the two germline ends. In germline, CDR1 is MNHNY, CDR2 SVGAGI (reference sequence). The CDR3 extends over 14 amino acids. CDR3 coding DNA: TGTGCCAGCAGTTATCAGGGGCTCGTGGATACGCAGTATTTT. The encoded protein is CASSYQGLVDTQYF.

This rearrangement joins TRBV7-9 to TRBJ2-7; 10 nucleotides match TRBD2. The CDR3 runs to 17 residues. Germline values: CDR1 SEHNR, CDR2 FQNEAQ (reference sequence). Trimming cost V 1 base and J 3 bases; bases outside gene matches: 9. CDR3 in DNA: TGTGCCAGCAGCTTAGTCCTCTCTACTAGCGGGATCTACGAGCAGTACTTC. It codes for CASSLVLSTSGIYEQYF. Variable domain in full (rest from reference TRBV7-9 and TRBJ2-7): DTGVSQNPRHKITKRGQNVTFRCDPISEHNRLYWYRQTLGQGPEFLTYFQNEAQLEKSRLLSDRFSAERPKGSFSTLEIQRTEQGDSAMYLCASSLVLSTSGIYEQYFGPGTRLTVT.